This TCR beta chain was captured by sequencing in a study of somatic mutations in cytotoxic T cells in rheumatoid arthritis. Broader study findings: No age-related increase in CD8+ clonality was seen in healthy controls, but one was seen in rheumatoid arthritis patients. There was no knowledge of the antigen targets of the expanded CD8+ clones.

On this clone: Its specificity is not known.

Under the authors' procedure: Rarely did patient CD8+ clones above 1% match published virus-specific TCRB sequences. The data were produced by immunoSEQ multiplex PCR, yet TCRdb's version contains in-frame clones alone and is incomplete. That table supplies the V and J calls and clone size; D and trimming were determined from the DNA. The table has thousands of clones, 74% seen once. CDR3 size: 19 residues. The V gene end was trimmed by 3 bases and the J gene end by 3 bases; junction bases not matched to a gene: 16. Germline V gene sequence: CDR1 KGHSH, CDR2 LQKENI. Sample: CD8+ T cells sorted from blood. The J gene is TRBJ2-1, the V gene TRBV18; 8 nucleotides agree with TRBD2. The TCR comes from an adult with rheumatoid arthritis. The CDR3 sequence: CASSPTGTRARSLYNEQFF. CDR3 DNA sequence: TGTGCCAGCTCACCCACCGGGACTAGGGCCCGAAGCCTCTACAATGAGCAGTTCTTC.